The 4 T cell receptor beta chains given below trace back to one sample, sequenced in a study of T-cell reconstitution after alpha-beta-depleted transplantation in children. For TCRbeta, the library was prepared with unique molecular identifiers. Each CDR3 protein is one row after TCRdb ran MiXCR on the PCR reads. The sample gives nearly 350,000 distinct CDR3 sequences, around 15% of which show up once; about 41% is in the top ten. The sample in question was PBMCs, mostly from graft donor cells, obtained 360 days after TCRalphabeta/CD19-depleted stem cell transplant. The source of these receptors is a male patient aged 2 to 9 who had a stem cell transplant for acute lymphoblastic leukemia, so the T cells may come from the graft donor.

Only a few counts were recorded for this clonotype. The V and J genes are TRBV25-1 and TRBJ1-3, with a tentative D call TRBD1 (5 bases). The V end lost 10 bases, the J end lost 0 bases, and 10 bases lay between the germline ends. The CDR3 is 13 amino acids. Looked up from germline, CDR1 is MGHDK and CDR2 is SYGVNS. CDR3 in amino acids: CATGGDSGNTIYF. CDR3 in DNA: TGTGCCACCGGGGGGGACTCTGGAAACACCATATATTTT.

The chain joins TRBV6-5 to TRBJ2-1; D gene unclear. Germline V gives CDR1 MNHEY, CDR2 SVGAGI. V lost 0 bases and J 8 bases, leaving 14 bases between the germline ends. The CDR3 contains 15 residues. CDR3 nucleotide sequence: TGTGCCAGCAGTTACTCGACACGGAGCTGGGATGAGCAGTTCTTC. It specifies CASSYSTRSWDEQFF.

This CDR3 is CSARDFTGTNTGELFF. The CDR3 DNA sequence: TGCAGTGCTAGAGATTTTACAGGGACGAACACCGGGGAGCTGTTTTTT. This chain connects TRBV20-1 to TRBJ2-2; maybe TRBD1 (6 bases). CDR3 length: 16 amino acids. V gave up 0 bases and J gave up 0 bases, with 11 bases separating them. CDR1 is DFQATT and CDR2 is SNEGSKA in the germline V gene (reference sequence).

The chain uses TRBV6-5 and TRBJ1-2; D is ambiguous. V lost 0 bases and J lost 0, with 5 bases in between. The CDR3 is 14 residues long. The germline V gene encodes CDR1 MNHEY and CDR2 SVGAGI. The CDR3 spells CASSYSRTNYGYTF. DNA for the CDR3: TGTGCCAGCAGTTACTCGCGTACTAACTATGGCTACACCTTC.